What follows describes a single T cell receptor beta chain. Libraries were prepared by immunoSEQ multiplex PCR; TCRdb keeps only in-frame clonotypes and omits some of them. Among around 40,000 clones listed, 70% to 90% were seen once. These data originate in a study of blood T cell repertoires in COVID-19. The germline CDR1 and CDR2 sequences are MDHEN and SYDVKM. The CDR3 spans 18 residues. The ends were cut back, 8 bases at V and 0 bases at J, with 20 bases in the middle. The clonotype comes from a man in his sixties with COVID-19, enrolled during active disease. The chain employs TRBV28 and TRBJ1-6; the D gene is possibly TRBD1 (6 bases). Sequencing input: peripheral blood. CDR3: CASGTGTPESSYNSPLHF. The CDR3 DNA reads TGTGCCAGCGGCACCGGGACACCCGAGAGCTCCTATAATTCACCCCTCCACTTT.